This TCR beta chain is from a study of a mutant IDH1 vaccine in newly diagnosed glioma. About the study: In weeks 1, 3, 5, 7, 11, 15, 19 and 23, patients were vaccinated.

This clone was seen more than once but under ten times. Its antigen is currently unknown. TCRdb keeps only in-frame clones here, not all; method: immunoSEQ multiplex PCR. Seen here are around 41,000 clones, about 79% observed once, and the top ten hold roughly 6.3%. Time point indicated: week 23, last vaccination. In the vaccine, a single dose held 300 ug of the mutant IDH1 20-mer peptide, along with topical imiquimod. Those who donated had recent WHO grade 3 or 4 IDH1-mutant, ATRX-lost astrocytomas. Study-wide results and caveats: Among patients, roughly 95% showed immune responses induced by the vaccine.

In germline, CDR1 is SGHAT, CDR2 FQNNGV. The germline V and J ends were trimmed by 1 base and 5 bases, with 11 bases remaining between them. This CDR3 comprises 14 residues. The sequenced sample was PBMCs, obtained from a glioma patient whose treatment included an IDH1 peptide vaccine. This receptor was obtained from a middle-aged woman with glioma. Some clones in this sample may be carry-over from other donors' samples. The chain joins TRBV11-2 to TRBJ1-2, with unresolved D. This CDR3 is CASSLGDGYYGYTF. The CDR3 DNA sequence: TGTGCCAGCAGCTTAGGGGATGGGTATTATGGCTACACCTTC.